The 32 T cell receptor beta chains below come from one sample, sequenced in a study of graft-versus-host responses after intestinal transplantation (dated by TCRdb to the early 2020s). Library creation used the immunoSEQ multiplex PCR assay. TCRdb re-hosts the immuneACCESS table, in-frame sequences only. Its copies lack some clones; in the studies checked, an unresolved V gene accounts for under half of them, and the cause for the rest is not known. This sample lists roughly 120,000 clones; approximately 90% were detected once. The top ten clonotypes cover roughly 0.17% of the sample. Their cognate antigens are unknown. Per the publication, the time point label means: cells obtained before transplantation from donor or recipient. This material consisted of unstimulated CD4+ T cells sorted from spleen or lymph node cells, taken before intestinal transplant. These receptors all come from a human donor who received an intestinal transplant.

As concerns this clone: The germline gene is not matched at one end of the junction; a read error may be the cause. The chain couples TRBV25-1 to TRBJ1-1; D uncertain. The CDR3 loop spans 12 amino acids. Germline V lookup: CDR1 MGHDK, CDR2 SYGVNS. DNA for the CDR3: TGTGCCGGCAGCCATGGAGGGACTGAAGCTTTCTTT. Translated: CAGSHGGTEAFF.

The chain links TRBV6-1 to TRBJ1-6; D is possibly TRBD1 (5 bases). This CDR3 has 14 amino acids. V was pared by 6 bases and J by 4 bases, with 10 bases between. The germline V gene has CDR1 MNHNS and CDR2 SASEGT. CDR3 sequence reads: CASSPTAYNSPLHF. CDR3 nucleotide sequence: TGTGCCAGCAGCCCGACAGCTTATAATTCACCCCTCCACTTT.

A few counts support this clone. The chain recombines TRBV5-1 with TRBJ1-2, with D unresolved. The V end was cut by 0 bases, the J end by 0 bases, with 3 bases between. The CDR3 loop spans 13 amino acids. Per the germline V gene, CDR1 is SGHRS and CDR2 is YFSETQ. The CDR3 coding sequence is TGCGCCAGCAGCTTGGACACTAACTATGGCTACACCTTC. This encodes CASSLDTNYGYTF. The whole variable domain, remainder taken from reference TRBV5-1 and TRBJ1-2, is KAGVTQTPRYLIKTRGQQVTLSCSPISGHRSVSWYQQTPGQGLQFLFEYFSETQRNKGNFPGRFSGRQFSNSRSEMNVSTLELGDSALYLCASSLDTNYGYTFGSGTRLTVV.

In its sample, this clone was seen a few times. The chain combines TRBV5-6 with TRBJ2-1, with 7 bases matching TRBD1. The CDR3 sequence is 15 residues long. Germline CDR1 reads SGHDT; CDR2 reads YYEEEE. V lost 4 bases, J lost 7 bases, and 11 bases stayed unmatched. CDR3 DNA sequence: TGTGCCAGCAGCGAAGGACAGGCCAGGAGGAATGAGCAGTTCTTC. Translation: CASSEGQARRNEQFF. Full variable domain (outside the CDR3, taken from reference TRBV5-6 and TRBJ2-1): DAGVTQSPTHLIKTRGQQVTLRCSPKSGHDTVSWYQQALGQGPQFIFQYYEEEERQRGNFPDRFSGHQFPNYSSELNVNALLLGDSALYLCASSEGQARRNEQFFGPGTRLTVL.

The table lists this clone with a count of one. Germline and junction disagree at one end, which may indicate a read error. The V gene is TRBV28, the J gene TRBJ2-5; 15 nucleotides match TRBD2. The CDR3 loop spans 17 amino acids. CDR1 and CDR2 (germline): MDHEN, SYDVKM. This CDR3 is CASSLGTSGRPKETQYF. CDR3 DNA: TGTGCCAGCAGTTTAGGGACTAGCGGGAGGCCCAAAGAAACCCAGTACTTC.

This chain connects TRBV7-9 to TRBJ2-7, with 9 bases matching TRBD2. Germline V lookup: CDR1 SEHNR, CDR2 FQNEAQ (reference sequence). The CDR3 totals 17 residues. V lost 4 bases, J lost 2 bases, and 12 bases stayed unmatched. For the CDR3, the DNA is TGTGCCAGCAGCTCCCAACGTCCTAGCGGGACGACCTACGAGCAGTACTTC. Translated, it gives CASSSQRPSGTTYEQYF.

This chain connects TRBV30 to TRBJ2-1; 12 nucleotides match TRBD2. This CDR3 is built from 13 residues. Germline lookup yields CDR1 GTSNPN and CDR2 SVGIG (reference sequence). The V segment lost 0 bases and the J segment 9 bases; nucleotides outside the gene matches: 0. Written as DNA, the CDR3 is TGTGCCTGGAGTGTACTAGCGGGAGGTGAGCAGTTCTTC. It codes for CAWSVLAGGEQFF. Looking up the rest from reference TRBV30 and TRBJ2-1 gives the full variable domain: SQTIHQWPATLVQPVGSPLSLECTVEGTSNPNLYWYRQAAGRGLQLLFYSVGIGQISSEVPQNLSASRPQDRQFILSSKKLLLSDSGFYLCAWSVLAGGEQFFGPGTRLTVL.

The rearrangement joins TRBV6-5 to TRBJ1-2; a weak D match, TRBD1 (5 bases). The V and J ends lost 0 bases and 8 bases respectively, with 13 bases between them. This CDR3 has 14 amino acids. The germline gives CDR1 MNHEY, CDR2 SVGAGI. The CDR3 DNA is TGTGCCAGCAGTTACTCTAGACAGTACGGGGGCTACACCTTC. It yields the protein CASSYSRQYGGYTF.

This clone was picked up a small number of times. The chain is built from TRBV28 and TRBJ1-5; the match to TRBD1 covers 7 bases. CDR1 and CDR2 (germline): MDHEN, SYDVKM. V lost 2 bases to trimming and J lost 6 bases; unmatched junction nucleotides: 7. CDR3 length equals 15 residues. The CDR3 sequence: CASSLTQGLGQPQHF. The CDR3 DNA sequence: TGTGCCAGCAGTTTAACACAGGGGTTAGGTCAGCCCCAGCATTTT.

The V and J genes are TRBV28 and TRBJ1-4, with TRBD1 matching over 7 bases. CDR3 length equals 17 residues. The germline V gene has CDR1 MDHEN and CDR2 SYDVKM. V shed 1 base and J 5 bases; nucleotides not matched to a gene: 10. CDR3: CASSLSPWTGLNEKLFF. In DNA form, the CDR3 reads TGTGCCAGCAGTTTATCCCCTTGGACAGGCCTAAATGAAAAACTGTTTTTT.

The rearrangement uses TRBV11-2 and TRBJ1-3, with 7 nucleotides matching TRBD1. The trim removed 7 bases at V and 2 bases at J, leaving 8 bases unmatched. From germline, CDR1 is SGHAT and CDR2 FQNNGV. The CDR3 covers 15 residues. CDR3 nucleotide sequence: TGTGCCAGCACCCTCACAGGGGTACCTGGAAACACCATATATTTT. This gives the protein CASTLTGVPGNTIYF.

This rearrangement joins TRBV5-1 to TRBJ2-3; 8 bases are shared with TRBD2. After removal of 0 bases from V and 0 bases from J, the junction contained 21 bases not matched to a gene. Germline V gene data show CDR1 as SGHRS and CDR2 as YFSETQ. CDR3 size: 22 residues. CDR3 nucleotide sequence: TGCGCCAGCAGCTTGGGACGGGAAAGGGGGTTAGCGGGGAAATGGAGCACAGATACGCAGTATTTT. Translating it yields CASSLGRERGLAGKWSTDTQYF.

The chain uses TRBV25-1 and TRBJ2-6; 7 bases fit TRBD2. J lost 3 bases, V lost 1 base, and 9 bases had no gene match. Germline CDR1 MGHDK, CDR2 SYGVNS. This CDR3 spans 18 amino acids. CDR3 amino acids: CASSESPGGEVGANVLTF. CDR3 DNA: TGTGCCAGCAGTGAATCCCCTGGGGGGGAGGTTGGGGCCAACGTCCTGACTTTC.

The gene calls are TRBV10-2 and TRBJ1-2; D gene unclear. V was pared by 8 bases and J by 3 bases, with 13 bases between. This CDR3 contains 13 residues. Per germline, CDR1 WSHSY and CDR2 SAAADI. The CDR3 is CASRGAADYGYTF. CDR3 bases: TGCGCCAGCCGAGGCGCAGCCGACTATGGCTACACCTTC.

V is TRBV5-5 and J is TRBJ1-1; TRBD1 aligns across 11 bases. Trimming took 5 bases from V and 12 from J; bases not matched to a gene: 6. CDR1 SGHKS and CDR2 YYEKEE come from the germline V gene (reference sequence). This CDR3 region has 12 residues. CDR3 region: CASSSGTGGTFF. The CDR3 DNA is TGTGCCAGCAGTTCCGGGACAGGGGGGACTTTCTTT.

This rearrangement joins TRBV7-9 to TRBJ1-3, with no clear D. The germline CDR1 and CDR2 sequences are SEHNR and FQNEAQ (reference sequence). Trimming cost V 4 bases and J 3 bases, with 16 bases left between them. The CDR3 runs 16 residues. CDR3 amino acids: CASSSRPGALGNTIYF. The CDR3 DNA reads TGTGCCAGCAGCTCCCGCCCGGGAGCTCTTGGAAACACCATATATTTT.

J is TRBJ2-1 and V is TRBV7-2, with D perhaps matching TRBD2 (5 bases). V was trimmed by 2 bases and J by 5 bases, leaving 10 bases between them. Looked up from germline, CDR1 is SGHTA and CDR2 is FQGNSA. The CDR3 spans 14 residues. The CDR3 DNA reads TGTGCCAGCAGCTTATACGGACTCAACAATGAGCAGTTCTTC. It encodes CASSLYGLNNEQFF.

The gene calls are TRBV28 and TRBJ2-5; D is undetermined. CDR1 is MDHEN and CDR2 is SYDVKM in the germline V gene. This CDR3 has 13 amino acids. Trimming took off 3 bases at V and 7 bases at J, with 12 bases between the two ends. The CDR3 sequence is CASSLFSIGTQYF. The CDR3 DNA follows: TGTGCCAGCAGTTTGTTTAGCATAGGGACCCAGTACTTC.

This rearrangement joins TRBV28 to TRBJ1-2; 7 bases map to TRBD1. V gave up 2 bases and J gave up 3 bases; unmatched junction bases: 3. The CDR3 extends over 14 amino acids. CDR1 is MDHEN, CDR2 SYDVKM, per germline. CDR3: CASSLPDRDYGYTF. The CDR3 nucleotides are TGTGCCAGCAGTTTACCCGACAGGGACTATGGCTACACCTTC.

The chain links TRBV5-1 to TRBJ2-3; 7 positions match TRBD1. Trimming removed 2 bases from V and 4 bases from J; junction bases left unmatched: 4. In germline, CDR1 is SGHRS, CDR2 YFSETQ. The CDR3 has 14 residues. CDR3 sequence (DNA): TGCGCCAGCAGCTTTCAGGGGGTCCCAGATACGCAGTATTTT. Translating it yields CASSFQGVPDTQYF.

This chain uses TRBV5-1 with TRBJ1-4; a possible D gene is TRBD1 (6 bases). Germline CDR1 reads SGHRS; CDR2 reads YFSETQ. The CDR3 is 14 amino acids. V dropped 6 bases and J dropped 7 bases, with 16 bases sitting between them. As DNA, the CDR3 is TGCGCCAGCACATTGGACAGCGGTTCTGAAAAACTGTTTTTT. Amino acid sequence: CASTLDSGSEKLFF. The variable domain in full, with the rest retrieved from reference TRBV5-1 and TRBJ1-4, is KAGVTQTPRYLIKTRGQQVTLSCSPISGHRSVSWYQQTPGQGLQFLFEYFSETQRNKGNFPGRFSGRQFSNSRSEMNVSTLELGDSALYLCASTLDSGSEKLFFGSGTQLSVL.

This chain joins TRBV10-2 and TRBJ2-2; 8 nucleotides agree with TRBD1. The CDR3 sequence is 13 residues long. J gave up 7 bases and V 5 bases, and 3 bases lay outside the gene matches. CDR1 WSHSY and CDR2 SAAADI come from the germline V gene. CDR3 bases: TGCGCCAGCAGTATAACAGGGGGCGGGGAGCTGTTTTTT. Protein: CASSITGGGELFF.

J is TRBJ2-2 and V is TRBV5-1; D perhaps matches TRBD2 (5 bases). This CDR3 contains 15 residues. Deletions cut 4 bases from V and 4 bases from J, with 14 bases between. Germline CDR1 and CDR2: SGHRS and YFSETQ. The CDR3, as DNA: TGCGCCAGCAGCCCCCTGACTCGGGGCACCGGGGAGCTGTTTTTT. Amino acid sequence: CASSPLTRGTGELFF.

The chain links TRBV25-1 to TRBJ1-4, with 8 bases aligning to TRBD1. V was clipped by 1 base and J by 7 bases; unmatched bases: 5. The V gene's germline CDR1 is MGHDK and CDR2 SYGVNS. The CDR3 covers 15 residues. Here the CDR3 reads CASSEFHRGSEKLFF. CDR3 coding DNA: TGTGCCAGCAGTGAATTTCACAGGGGGAGTGAAAAACTGTTTTTT.

The genes are TRBV2 and TRBJ2-1; 11 positions match TRBD2. Germline values: CDR1 SNHLY, CDR2 FYNNEI. V dropped 4 bases and J dropped 7; count of bases not matched to a gene: 0. The CDR3 has 13 residues. DNA of the CDR3: TGTGCCAGCAGTGGACTAGCGGGGAATGAGCAGTTCTTC. The encoded protein is CASSGLAGNEQFF.

The CDR3 protein is CASSETGENTEAFF. The CDR3 nucleotides are TGTGCCAGCAGCGAGACAGGGGAGAACACTGAAGCTTTCTTT. The chain is built from TRBV7-3 and TRBJ1-1, with 8 bases that match TRBD1. The CDR3 covers 14 residues. V was clipped by 5 bases and J by 1 base; unmatched bases: 3. Germline V gene lookup returns CDR1 SGHTA and CDR2 FQGTGA.

The chain couples TRBV14 to TRBJ2-2; 8 bases map to TRBD2. The V segment lost 4 bases and the J segment 2 bases; nucleotides outside the gene matches: 21. CDR1 and CDR2 (germline): SGHDN, FVKESK. The CDR3 is 21 amino acids. The CDR3, as DNA: TGTGCCAGCAGCCCGCCCCGGGGGGGCCTTGGAGAGCGGCTAAACACCGGGGAGCTGTTTTTT. It translates to CASSPPRGGLGERLNTGELFF.

V is TRBV4-2 and J is TRBJ2-3; 7 positions agree with TRBD1. Germline V lookup: CDR1 LGHNA, CDR2 YNFKEQ. V shed 8 bases, J shed 2 bases, and the junction held 7 bases outside the gene matches. There are 14 residues in the CDR3. CDR3 amino acids: CASRKTGNTDTQYF. The CDR3 DNA is TGTGCCAGCCGAAAGACAGGGAACACAGATACGCAGTATTTT.

The rearrangement uses TRBV6-1 and TRBJ1-2; D may be TRBD1 (6 bases). This CDR3 region has 14 residues. Trimming removed 3 bases from V and 4 bases from J, with 12 bases in between. Germline values: CDR1 MNHNS, CDR2 SASEGT. As DNA, the CDR3 is TGTGCCAGCAGTGACCCTGGACAGAGCTATGGCTACACCTTC. The encoded protein is CASSDPGQSYGYTF.

The chain couples TRBV2 to TRBJ2-2, with TRBD1 matching 7 bases. CDR3 length: 15 amino acids. V was clipped by 6 bases and J by 6 bases; unmatched bases: 10. CDR1 is SNHLY, CDR2 FYNNEI, per germline. This CDR3 reads CASRPDRAGAGELFF. For the CDR3, the DNA is TGTGCCAGCAGACCCGACAGGGCAGGGGCCGGGGAGCTGTTTTTT.

The chain uses TRBV4-3 and TRBJ2-2, with D possibly being TRBD2 (6 bases). Per germline, CDR1 LGHNA and CDR2 YSLEER. The CDR3 length is 16 residues. The V end lost 0 bases, the J end lost 5 bases, and 13 bases lay between the germline ends. CDR3 bases: TGCGCCAGCAGCCAAGACCGGGGGAAAAATACCGGGGAGCTGTTTTTT. It codes for CASSQDRGKNTGELFF.

The J gene is TRBJ1-4, the V gene TRBV18, with TRBD1 matching over 7 bases. Trimming at V came to 1 base and at J to 4 bases, leaving 0 bases not matched to a gene. The CDR3 has 14 residues. Germline CDR1 is KGHSH and CDR2 is LQKENI. DNA of the CDR3: TGTGCCAGCTCACCACGGGACAGTAATGAAAAACTGTTTTTT. Translating gives CASSPRDSNEKLFF.